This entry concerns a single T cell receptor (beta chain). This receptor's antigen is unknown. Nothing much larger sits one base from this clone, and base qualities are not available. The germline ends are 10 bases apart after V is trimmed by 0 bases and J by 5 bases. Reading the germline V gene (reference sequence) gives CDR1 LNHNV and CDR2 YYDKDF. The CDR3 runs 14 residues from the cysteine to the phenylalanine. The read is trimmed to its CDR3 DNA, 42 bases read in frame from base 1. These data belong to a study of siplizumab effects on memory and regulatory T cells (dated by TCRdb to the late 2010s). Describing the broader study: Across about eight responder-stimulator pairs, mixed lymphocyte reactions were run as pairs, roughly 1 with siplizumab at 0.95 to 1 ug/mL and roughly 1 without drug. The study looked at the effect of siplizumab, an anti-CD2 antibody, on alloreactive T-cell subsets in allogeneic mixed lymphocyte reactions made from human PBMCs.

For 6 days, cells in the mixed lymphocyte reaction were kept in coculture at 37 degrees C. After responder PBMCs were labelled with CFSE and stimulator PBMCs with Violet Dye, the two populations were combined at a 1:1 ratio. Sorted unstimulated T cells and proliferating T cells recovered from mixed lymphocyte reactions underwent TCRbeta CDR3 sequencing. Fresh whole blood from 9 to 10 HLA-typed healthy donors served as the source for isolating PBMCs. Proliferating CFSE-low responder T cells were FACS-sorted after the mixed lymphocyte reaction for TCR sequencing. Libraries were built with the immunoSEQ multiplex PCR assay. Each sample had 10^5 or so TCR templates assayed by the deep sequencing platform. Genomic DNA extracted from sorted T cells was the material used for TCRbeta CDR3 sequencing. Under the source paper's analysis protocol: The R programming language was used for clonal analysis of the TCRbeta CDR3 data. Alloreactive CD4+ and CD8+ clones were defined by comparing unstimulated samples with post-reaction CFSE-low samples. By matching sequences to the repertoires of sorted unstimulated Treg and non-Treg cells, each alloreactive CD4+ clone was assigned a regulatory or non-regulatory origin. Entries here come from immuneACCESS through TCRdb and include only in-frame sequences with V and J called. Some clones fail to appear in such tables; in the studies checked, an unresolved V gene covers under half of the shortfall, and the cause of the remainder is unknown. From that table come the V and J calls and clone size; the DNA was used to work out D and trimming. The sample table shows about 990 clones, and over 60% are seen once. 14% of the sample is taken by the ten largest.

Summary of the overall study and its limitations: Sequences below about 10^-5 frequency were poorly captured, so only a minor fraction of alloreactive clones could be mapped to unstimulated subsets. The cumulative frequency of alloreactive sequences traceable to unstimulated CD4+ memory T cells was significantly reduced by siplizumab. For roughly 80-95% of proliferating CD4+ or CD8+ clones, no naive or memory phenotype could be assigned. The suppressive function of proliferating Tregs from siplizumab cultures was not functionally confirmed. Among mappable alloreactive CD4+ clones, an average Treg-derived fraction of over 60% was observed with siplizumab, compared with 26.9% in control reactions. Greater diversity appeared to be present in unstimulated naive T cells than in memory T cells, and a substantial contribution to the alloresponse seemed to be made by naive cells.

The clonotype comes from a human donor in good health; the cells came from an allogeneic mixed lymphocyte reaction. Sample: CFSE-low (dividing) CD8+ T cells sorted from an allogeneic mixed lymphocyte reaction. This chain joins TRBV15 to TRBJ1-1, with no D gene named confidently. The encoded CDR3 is CATSRDSRRTEAFF. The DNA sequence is TGTGCCACCAGCAGAGATTCAAGGCGGACTGAAGCTTTCTTT.